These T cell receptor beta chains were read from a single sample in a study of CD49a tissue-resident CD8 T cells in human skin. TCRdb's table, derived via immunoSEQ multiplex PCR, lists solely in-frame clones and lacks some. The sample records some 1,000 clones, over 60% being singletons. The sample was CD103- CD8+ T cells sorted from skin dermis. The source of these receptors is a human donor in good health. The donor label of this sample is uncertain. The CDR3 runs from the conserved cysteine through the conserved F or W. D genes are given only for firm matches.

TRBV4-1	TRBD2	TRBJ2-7	CASSRKIGLAGAWEQYF
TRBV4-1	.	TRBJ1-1	CASSHPGQNTEAFF
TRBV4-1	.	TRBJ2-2	CASSQEDNPGELFF
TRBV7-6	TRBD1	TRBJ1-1	CASSLGTGGSLNTEAFF
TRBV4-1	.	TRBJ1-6	CASSQDNWYNSPLHF
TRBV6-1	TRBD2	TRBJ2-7	CASSEAAASGNYEQYF
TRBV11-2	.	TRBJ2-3	CASSSSGIRNTQYF
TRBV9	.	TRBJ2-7	CASSVGTTFGEQYF
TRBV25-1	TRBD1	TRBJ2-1	CASSRDRGFPTSYNEQFF
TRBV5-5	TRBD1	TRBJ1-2	CASRDRVDKGNYGYTF
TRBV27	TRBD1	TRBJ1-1	CASSLWTGSGTEAFF
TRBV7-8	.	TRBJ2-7	CASSLEAGPSPYEQYF
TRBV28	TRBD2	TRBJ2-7	CASSFPTGLADDSYEQYF
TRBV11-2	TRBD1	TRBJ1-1	CASSEPDRVRTFF
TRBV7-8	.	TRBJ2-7	CASTSGSYEQYF
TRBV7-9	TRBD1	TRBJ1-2	CASSFLGGLGGYTF
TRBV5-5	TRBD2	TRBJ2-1	CASTSVAGSNEQFF
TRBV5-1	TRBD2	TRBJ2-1	CASSFRAGGREQFF
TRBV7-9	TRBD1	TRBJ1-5	CASSLEWTGGLTPQHF
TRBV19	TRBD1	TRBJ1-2	CASSARDRGRRGYTF
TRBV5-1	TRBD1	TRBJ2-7	CASSLRDRGLGEQYF
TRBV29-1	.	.	CSVGGRTTSVGSYEQYF
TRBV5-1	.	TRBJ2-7	CASTPGGSGVPNTYEQYF
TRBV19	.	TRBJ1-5	CASSNPRRAYSNQPQHF
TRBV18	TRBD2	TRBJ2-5	CASSPPRSGSRETQYF
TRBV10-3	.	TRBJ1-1	CAIWGGTEAFF
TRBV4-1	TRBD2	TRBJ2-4	CASSQDMTSGLTFTEGQYF
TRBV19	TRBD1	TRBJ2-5	CASSEYRGPRAQYF
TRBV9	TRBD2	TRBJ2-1	CASSVGTSGTYNEQFF
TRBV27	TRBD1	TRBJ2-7	CASSLAGQGAFYEQYF
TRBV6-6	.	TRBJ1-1	CASSSPSRDSEAFF
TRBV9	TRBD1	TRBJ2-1	CASSPQGTGSYNEQFF
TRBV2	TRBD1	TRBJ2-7	CASRGTGTLEQYF
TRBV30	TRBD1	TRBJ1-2	CAWSGPGQGSQANYGYTF
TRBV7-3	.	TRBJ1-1	CASSSYKNTEAFF
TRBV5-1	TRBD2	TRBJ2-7	CASSWSGTRAYEQYF
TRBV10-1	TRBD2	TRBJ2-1	CASSARERNEQFF
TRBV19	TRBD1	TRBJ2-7	CASSPGQGGGYEQYF
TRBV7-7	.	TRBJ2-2	CASSSLRGENTGELFF
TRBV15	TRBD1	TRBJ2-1	CATGPRGSGDEQFF
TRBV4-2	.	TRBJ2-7	CASSQELTYEQYF
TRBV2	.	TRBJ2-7	CASSGLKEQYF
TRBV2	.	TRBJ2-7	CASSWGTGYEQYF
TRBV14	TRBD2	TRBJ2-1	CASSPPQGSGISSYNEQFF
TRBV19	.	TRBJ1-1	CASSTPDSLNTEAFF
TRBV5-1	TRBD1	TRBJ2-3	CASSQTWGTVYTDTQYF
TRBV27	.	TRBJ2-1	CASSDLSSYNEQFF
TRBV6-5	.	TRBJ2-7	CASRVGTRPSEQYF
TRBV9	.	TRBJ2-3	CASSPLEEVTQYF
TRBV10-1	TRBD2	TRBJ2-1	CASSESKRGSSYNEQFF